This TCR beta chain came from a study of blood T cell repertoires in COVID-19. The wider study: The analysed material was cDNA or gDNA that came from T cells, B-cell-depleted T cells, or PBMCs.

Using immunoSEQ multiplex PCR, the repertoire was profiled, and TCRdb retains in-frame clones only, with some absent. Of about 250,000 clones listed, 85% to 90% are singletons. The germline CDR1 and CDR2 sequences are LNHDA and SQIVND (reference sequence). V was pared by 6 bases and J by 5 bases, with 17 bases between. This CDR3 is built from 14 residues. Cohorts were determined from participant-reported clinical history. Recovered Cohort 3 donors showed two negative PCRs, clearance, or symptom resolution. The sequence was obtained from a man in his forties who had recovered from COVID-19. The sequencing sample was made of PBMCs or T cells enriched from blood (not recorded which). The chain couples TRBV19 to TRBJ2-7, with a weak D call TRBD1 (6 bases). CDR3 in DNA: TGTGCCAGTAGCCTCCGGCAGGGGCTGGACGAGCAGTACTTC. Its translation: CASSLRQGLDEQYF.